One T cell receptor beta chain is described in this entry. As yet, its antigen is unknown. Other DNA sequences in this sample translate to the same CDR3. The entry originates in a study of beta chain features in type 1 diabetes. The V end lost 1 base, the J end lost 4 bases, and 6 bases lay between the germline ends. This CDR3 is built from 13 residues. Per germline, CDR1 SGHTA and CDR2 FQGTGA. Regarding the study as a whole: Across all four CD4+ subsets, people with type 1 diabetes showed modestly shorter TCRB CDR3s.

Expressed TCRB transcripts were sequenced because the isolated RNA had all been reverse transcribed beforehand. TCRdb's table, derived via immunoSEQ multiplex PCR, lists solely in-frame clones and lacks some. The sample records 500,000 to 700,000 clones, about a sixth being singletons. This clonotype originated in a man aged 18 to 30 in good health. The sequenced sample consisted of naive CD4+ T cells from blood. The chain is built from TRBV7-3 and TRBJ2-3; no clear D gene. CDR3 DNA sequence: TGTGCCAGCAGCTTAAGGGGTGCAGATACGCAGTATTTT. This gives the protein CASSLRGADTQYF.